This TCR beta chain was documented in a study of cytomegalovirus exposure and HLA in healthy donors (dated by TCRdb to the late 2010s). A note on the overall study: According to a later analysis, one platform produced both the 120 validation repertoires and the roughly 660 repertoires of the first cohort. To predict cytomegalovirus infection status, the study brought together high-throughput TCR immunosequencing, statistical association of individual TCRs with disease status, and machine learning. The study was designed to test whether signatures of past pathogen exposure could be identified by cataloging public T cell receptors. Besides the first cohort of 500 to 700 subjects, a separate validation cohort made up of 120 different subjects was used. The paper as a whole reports these results and caveats: In the study, approximately 160 TCR beta chains were listed as associated with cytomegalovirus. In both the original and validation cohorts, the classifier was reported to diagnose cytomegalovirus status with high specificity and sensitivity. In a later analysis, TCRs clustered in the first cohort were found to also tend to co-occur in the 120 or so validation repertoires, with 94% of cluster scores above 0. The validation cohort had no HLA typing available for a later analysis, so co-occurrence within that cohort was assessed over all 120 or so repertoires. In vitro tests confirmed that a few of the cytomegalovirus-associated TCR beta chains recognize cytomegalovirus antigens. The authors suggested that the approach could potentially be extended to other disease states and immunological phenotypes. Across donors, most TCR sequences were observed very rarely, whereas some public TCRs were present in many individuals.

The donors belonged to the validation cohort of about 120 subjects, which was separate from the approximately 680-subject first cohort. Library method: the immunoSEQ multiplex PCR assay. The paper's data handling went like this. To diagnose cytomegalovirus status from the catalog of TCR beta chain sequences, a statistical classification framework was built. TCRdb provides this immuneACCESS table in a form limited to in-frame rearrangements. Some clones are lacking; in checked studies, under half of them reflect an unresolved V gene, and why the rest are absent is not known. The DNA gave D and trimming, while V, J and clone size come from that table. This sample comprises 140,000 or so clones, approximately 90% of them detected only once. The ten largest clones represent about 0.65% of the sample. For this clone: Its antigen is unknown. Within one base of it there is no much larger clone, and no base qualities were kept.

The germline V gene (reference sequence) provides CDR1 GTSNPN and CDR2 SVGIG. Its CDR3 holds 15 amino acids, cysteine through phenylalanine. The DNA shown is the 45-base CDR3, in frame from base 1. V is cut back by 4 bases and J by 2 bases, with 5 bases in the junction unmatched. The rearranged chain carries TRBV30 and TRBJ2-5; 12 of the junction bases match TRBD2. Sequenced sample: PBMCs. The sequence was collected from a man aged 18-30 years in good health and CMV-seronegative. Read as DNA, the sequence is TGTGCCTGGACCCGACTAGCGGGGGTTCAAGAGACCCAGTACTTC. Translated, it reads CAWTRLAGVQETQYF.